The 31 T cell receptor beta chains listed next were all sequenced from one sample in a study of blood T cell repertoires in COVID-19. Profiled with immunoSEQ multiplex PCR; TCRdb holds only in-frame clones, not every one. This sample yields about 150,000 clones, of which roughly nine tenths are seen a single time; approximately 3.7% belongs to the top ten. Material: PBMCs or T cells enriched from blood (not recorded which). Receptor source: a woman aged 40 to 50 who had been exposed to COVID-19.

This rearrangement joins TRBV18 to TRBJ1-5; unclear D gene. The CDR3 runs 13 residues. V was cut by 6 bases and J by 5 bases, with 11 bases left in between. CDR1 KGHSH and CDR2 LQKENI come from the germline V gene. The CDR3 loop is CASSSSRDQPQHF. The CDR3 nucleotides read TGTGCCAGCTCTTCATCACGGGATCAGCCCCAGCATTTT.

This clone turned up a few times. V and J are TRBV19 and TRBJ1-5; the D gene is possibly TRBD1 (6 bases). The CDR3 length is 16 residues. V lost 4 bases and J 5 bases, leaving 18 bases between the germline ends. Germline values: CDR1 LNHDA, CDR2 SQIVND (reference sequence). CDR3 amino acids: CASSKTTGAGDQPQHF. The CDR3 bases are TGTGCCAGTAGTAAAACCACCGGGGCAGGGGATCAGCCCCAGCATTTT.

The chain employs TRBV5-5 and TRBJ2-2, with TRBD1 matching over 9 bases. This CDR3 comprises 15 residues. CDR1 SGHKS and CDR2 YYEKEE come from the germline V gene (reference sequence). V was clipped by 4 bases and J by 3 bases; unmatched bases: 4. CDR3 nucleotides: TGTGCCAGCAGCCGGACAGGGGCTGACACCGGGGAGCTGTTTTTT. Amino acid sequence: CASSRTGADTGELFF.

The CDR3 sequence is CASSDLTGSNQPQHF. The DNA for the CDR3 is TGTGCCAGCAGTGACCTGACGGGTTCCAATCAGCCCCAGCATTTT. This chain uses TRBV2 with TRBJ1-5; D remains unclear. The CDR3 has 15 amino acids. The germline V and J ends were trimmed by 3 bases and 3 bases, with 12 bases remaining between them. CDR1 is SNHLY, CDR2 FYNNEI, per germline.

The J gene is TRBJ2-7, the V gene TRBV18, with 7 bases that match TRBD1. CDR3 length: 14 amino acids. Trimming at V came to 4 bases and at J to 0 bases, leaving 3 bases not matched to a gene. Germline V gene lookup returns CDR1 KGHSH and CDR2 LQKENI. CDR3 in amino acids: CASSQDRSSYEQYF. Written as DNA, the CDR3 is TGTGCCAGCTCACAGGACAGGAGCTCCTACGAGCAGTACTTC.

This clone was seen just once. This chain uses TRBV5-1 with TRBJ2-1; 10 nucleotides agree with TRBD1. The CDR3 has 14 amino acids. Trimming took 6 bases from V and 8 from J; bases not matched to a gene: 8. Germline V gene data show CDR1 as SGHRS and CDR2 as YFSETQ. CDR3 in amino acids: CASTRMGQGHEQFF. The CDR3 nucleotides are TGCGCCAGCACCCGGATGGGACAGGGGCATGAGCAGTTCTTC.

The J gene is TRBJ2-1, the V gene TRBV5-4; 9 nucleotides line up with TRBD2. The CDR3 loop spans 15 amino acids. CDR1 is SGHNT and CDR2 is YYREEE in the germline V gene (reference sequence). V lost 0 bases to trimming and J lost 7 bases; unmatched junction nucleotides: 5. In DNA, the CDR3 is TGTGCCAGCAGCTTGGGAGCGGGGGGCGGGAATGAGCAGTTCTTC. It yields the protein CASSLGAGGGNEQFF. Complete variable domain (other parts from reference TRBV5-4 and TRBJ2-1): ETGVTQSPTHLIKTRGQQVTLRCSSQSGHNTVSWYQQALGQGPQFIFQYYREEENGRGNFPPRFSGLQFPNYSSELNVNALELDDSALYLCASSLGAGGGNEQFFGPGTRLTVL.

V usage is TRBV27 and J usage is TRBJ1-1, with D tentatively TRBD1 (6 bases). This CDR3 has 12 amino acids. The ends were cut back, 1 base at V and 8 bases at J, with 8 bases in the middle. The germline CDR1 and CDR2 sequences are MNHEY and SMNVEV (reference sequence). DNA of the CDR3: TGTGCCAGCAGTTTATTACAGGGAGAAGCTTTCTTT. Its protein is CASSLLQGEAFF.

This clone was counted once. The rearrangement uses TRBV29-1 and TRBJ2-2; a weak D match, TRBD2 (6 bases). The germline CDR1 and CDR2 sequences are SQVTM and ANQGSEA. This CDR3 comprises 14 residues. The germline V and J ends were trimmed by 6 bases and 1 base, with 12 bases remaining between them. CDR3 coding DNA: TGCAGCGTGGATACTAGCCTGAACACCGGGGAGCTGTTTTTT. Encoded protein: CSVDTSLNTGELFF.

CDR3 bases: TGTGCCAGTAGTAAACAATTGAATGAGCAGTTCTTC. This encodes CASSKQLNEQFF. The chain is built from TRBV19 and TRBJ2-1; D not resolved. The CDR3 runs 12 residues. The V end was cut by 4 bases, the J end by 7 bases, with 8 bases between. Per germline, CDR1 LNHDA and CDR2 SQIVND (reference sequence).

V is TRBV10-1 and J is TRBJ2-7; D is possibly TRBD2 (5 bases). V was trimmed by 6 bases and J by 6 bases, leaving 18 bases between them. The CDR3 sequence is 14 residues long. The V gene's germline CDR1 is WNHNN and CDR2 SYGVQD (reference sequence). The CDR3 reads CASSPPGIWGEQYF. CDR3 DNA sequence: TGCGCCAGCAGCCCCCCCGGGATCTGGGGCGAGCAGTACTTC.

The chain couples TRBV5-1 to TRBJ2-1, with 7 bases that match TRBD2. Germline V lookup: CDR1 SGHRS, CDR2 YFSETQ. The CDR3 has 15 residues. V lost 4 bases and J lost 7; bases outside the gene matches: 11. The CDR3 bases are TGCGCCAGCAGCACCCTCGGGGGGTCTCAGAATGAGCAGTTCTTC. The encoded protein is CASSTLGGSQNEQFF.

The J gene is TRBJ1-1, the V gene TRBV7-3; tentative D call: TRBD1 (6 bases). Germline V gene sequence: CDR1 SGHTA, CDR2 FQGTGA. V gave up 5 bases and J gave up 4 bases, with 17 bases separating them. The CDR3 extends over 15 amino acids. CDR3: CASSPRGGVSTEAFF. As DNA, the CDR3 is TGTGCCAGCAGCCCCCGAGGGGGGGTGAGCACTGAAGCTTTCTTT.

This chain uses TRBV7-2 with TRBJ1-1; D not certain. Germline-derived CDR1 and CDR2 are SGHTA and FQGNSA. Trimming left V 5 bases short and J 4 bases short, with 14 bases between. The CDR3 is 14 residues long. The CDR3: CASSASRGGTEAFF. The CDR3 nucleotides are TGTGCCAGCAGCGCGTCGCGAGGTGGCACTGAAGCTTTCTTT.

This clone was seen more than once but under ten times. The chain has TRBV27 and TRBJ1-5; D is possibly TRBD1 (6 bases). The CDR3 loop spans 14 amino acids. V shed 6 bases and J shed 3 bases, with 12 bases lying between them. The V gene's germline CDR1 is MNHEY and CDR2 SMNVEV (reference sequence). CDR3 DNA: TGTGCCAGCAGCCGTCGGGACACCAATCAGCCCCAGCATTTT. As protein: CASSRRDTNQPQHF.

CDR3 amino acids: CASSSVLNTGELFF. Here the CDR3 DNA reads TGTGCCAGCAGCTCGGTCCTCAACACCGGGGAGCTGTTTTTT. The V and J genes are TRBV7-3 and TRBJ2-2; D is ambiguous. The CDR3 is 14 amino acids. Trimming removed 4 bases at V and 2 bases at J, with 8 bases between. CDR1 is SGHTA, CDR2 FQGTGA, per germline.

The rearrangement uses TRBV3-1 (or the pseudogene TRBV3-2) and TRBJ1-2; 8 bases fit TRBD1. Germline V gene lookup returns CDR1 LGHDT and CDR2 YNNKEL (reference sequence). V lost 2 bases and J lost 7; bases outside the gene matches: 9. There are 15 residues in the CDR3. In DNA, the CDR3 is TGTGCCAGCAGCCAACCAGGACAGGGTCTGGCTGGCTACACCTTC. It specifies CASSQPGQGLAGYTF.

The gene calls are TRBV7-2 and TRBJ1-1, with D maybe TRBD1 (5 bases). In germline, CDR1 is SGHTA, CDR2 FQGNSA. Trimming removed 4 bases from V and 5 bases from J, with 14 bases in between. The CDR3 loop spans 14 amino acids. As DNA, the CDR3 is TGTGCCAGCAGCTCACAGGAGGGATGGACTGAAGCTTTCTTT. It yields the protein CASSSQEGWTEAFF.

The V and J genes are TRBV19 and TRBJ1-2; 11 bases fit TRBD1. This CDR3 spans 16 amino acids. Looked up from germline, CDR1 is LNHDA and CDR2 is SQIVND (reference sequence). The V segment lost 5 bases and the J segment 9 bases; nucleotides outside the gene matches: 14. The CDR3 protein is CASSDSGQGGIWSYTF. The CDR3 nucleotides are TGTGCCAGTAGTGATTCGGGACAGGGGGGGATATGGAGCTACACCTTC.

The sample holds a few counts of this clone. The chain combines TRBV9 with TRBJ2-5; 8 bases fit TRBD2. The V segment lost 0 bases and the J segment 4 bases; nucleotides outside the gene matches: 8. The CDR3 runs to 16 residues. Germline V gene data show CDR1 as SGDLS and CDR2 as YYNGEE. The CDR3 spells CASSVGEGLDLETQYF. As DNA, the CDR3 is TGTGCCAGCAGCGTAGGAGAGGGACTAGATCTAGAGACCCAGTACTTC.

This chain connects TRBV5-6 to TRBJ1-1, with 8 bases identical to TRBD1. CDR3 size: 13 residues. Losses at the gene ends were 4 bases for V and 4 bases for J; bases not matched to a gene: 3. The germline V gene has CDR1 SGHDT and CDR2 YYEEEE. CDR3 loop: CASSTTGGTEAFF. DNA for the CDR3: TGTGCCAGCAGCACAACAGGGGGCACTGAAGCTTTCTTT. The entire variable domain, with the rest obtained from reference TRBV5-6 and TRBJ1-1, is as follows: DAGVTQSPTHLIKTRGQQVTLRCSPKSGHDTVSWYQQALGQGPQFIFQYYEEEERQRGNFPDRFSGHQFPNYSSELNVNALLLGDSALYLCASSTTGGTEAFFGQGTRLTVV.

This sequence joins TRBV7-9 and TRBJ1-4, with 7 bases that match TRBD1. The CDR3 is 16 residues long. Germline V CDR1 and CDR2: SEHNR, FQNEAQ (reference sequence). V lost 2 bases to trimming and J lost 5 bases; unmatched junction nucleotides: 8. CDR3 sequence (DNA): TGTGCCAGCAGCTTAACAACCGGGACAGTAAATGAAAAACTGTTTTTT. Translated: CASSLTTGTVNEKLFF.

The chain employs TRBV5-1 and TRBJ2-2; perhaps TRBD1 as D (6 bases). CDR1 is SGHRS and CDR2 is YFSETQ in the germline V gene. The CDR3 contains 14 residues. V lost 2 bases to trimming and J lost 8 bases, with 13 bases between them. CDR3 nucleotides: TGCGCCAGCAGCTTCCGGACAGCGACGGGGGAGCTGTTTTTT. It translates to CASSFRTATGELFF.

In this sample, this clone turned up once. This chain joins TRBV3-1 (or the pseudogene TRBV3-2) and TRBJ2-5; possible D gene TRBD1, 5 bases. V lost 0 bases and J lost 4, with 6 bases in between. Germline V gene sequence: CDR1 LGHDT, CDR2 YNNKEL (reference sequence). This CDR3 comprises 13 residues. CDR3 nucleotide sequence: TGTGCCAGCAGCCAAGATCAGGGAGAGACCCAGTACTTC. Its protein is CASSQDQGETQYF.

The rearrangement joins TRBV19 to TRBJ1-5; no clear D gene. V lost 1 base and J 0 bases, leaving 10 bases between the germline ends. Germline assignment: CDR1 LNHDA and CDR2 SQIVND (reference sequence). This CDR3 has 16 amino acids. CDR3 DNA sequence: TGTGCCAGTAGTATAGTTTACCAGTTTAGCAATCAGCCCCAGCATTTT. It specifies CASSIVYQFSNQPQHF.

This clone showed up just a few times. This chain uses TRBV2 with TRBJ2-1; weak D call: TRBD1 (6 bases). The CDR3 sequence is 16 residues long. CDR1 is SNHLY and CDR2 is FYNNEI in the germline V gene. V was trimmed by 9 bases and J by 8 bases, leaving 26 bases between them. The DNA for the CDR3 is TGTGCCAGTCTTGGGCAGGGGTCAGGGTTAGTCGATGAGCAGTTCTTC. Encoded protein: CASLGQGSGLVDEQFF.

The chain has TRBV24-1 and TRBJ1-4; 10 bases are a match to TRBD1. Germline CDR1 KGHDR, CDR2 SFDVKD. V trimming: 11 bases; J trimming: 2 bases; junction bases outside the gene matches: 16. The CDR3 length is 18 residues. CDR3 amino acids: CARYTGTGVRGTNEKLFF. DNA for the CDR3: TGTGCCAGATACACCGGGACAGGGGTTAGAGGCACTAATGAAAAACTGTTTTTT.

In DNA form, the CDR3 reads TGCGCCAGCAGCCGACAGGGGTACACCGGGGAGCTGTTTTTT. Protein sequence: CASSRQGYTGELFF. The chain uses TRBV5-1 and TRBJ2-2; the match to TRBD1 covers 8 bases. CDR1 and CDR2 from the germline V gene are SGHRS and YFSETQ. The junction had 2 bases not matched to a gene; V was cut back by 4 bases and J by 3 bases. This CDR3 is 14 amino acids long.

There are a few counts of this clone. The chain joins TRBV7-6 to TRBJ2-2; D unclear. V was pared by 2 bases and J by 1 base, with 11 bases between. The CDR3 is 16 residues long. Germline CDR1 reads SGHVS; CDR2 reads FNYEAQ. In DNA, the CDR3 is TGTGCCAGCAGCTTAAACCTCGCGGTGAACACCGGGGAGCTGTTTTTT. It codes for CASSLNLAVNTGELFF.

This chain uses TRBV6-1 with TRBJ1-1; TRBD1 matches 8 bases. Germline assignment: CDR1 MNHNS and CDR2 SASEGT. V lost 0 bases to trimming and J lost 4 bases; unmatched junction nucleotides: 7. The CDR3 loop spans 16 amino acids. CDR3 coding DNA: TGTGCCAGCAGTGAAGCCTCAGGGGGCGCCTTCACTGAAGCTTTCTTT. This translates into CASSEASGGAFTEAFF.

The chain recombines TRBV23-1 with TRBJ2-7, with D maybe TRBD2 (5 bases). TRBV23-1 is an ORF; its function is uncertain. The CDR3 sequence is 17 residues long. V was cut by 7 bases and J by 2 bases, with 24 bases left in between. The CDR3 bases are TGCGCCAGCACCAAAGGGAGCCACCGGTGGACCCCCTACGAGCAGTACTTC. It codes for CASTKGSHRWTPYEQYF.